A single T cell receptor beta chain is shown here with its context. Germline trimming cut 4 bases from V and 1 base from J; bases unmatched to any gene: 13. Germline lookup yields CDR1 SGHRS and CDR2 YFSETQ. This CDR3 has 17 amino acids. These data belong to a study of blood T cell repertoires in COVID-19. Study background: The samples span acute and convalescent COVID-19 from the United States, Italy and Spain.

Authors' data handling: Researchers report that nucleated cell counts were estimated from reference gene primer amplification. Produced via immunoSEQ multiplex PCR; TCRdb's table is partial and in-frame only. That table is the source of V, J and clone size, and D and trimming were worked out from the DNA. The table has about 180,000 clones, 84% seen once. The TCR sequence derives from a man aged 18 to 30 with active or convalescent COVID-19. The specimen was peripheral blood. The chain carries TRBV5-1 and TRBJ1-1, with 7 bases lining up with TRBD1. The CDR3 region is CASSGKGAKATNTEAFF. Here the CDR3 DNA reads TGCGCCAGCAGCGGAAAGGGGGCGAAGGCGACGAACACTGAAGCTTTCTTT.